There are a few counts of the clone carrying this T cell receptor (beta chain). The antigen remains undetermined. This sample was included in a study of OX40 agonist ivuxolimab in advanced cancers. Across the study: Every patient in dose escalation had hepatocellular carcinoma, melanoma, renal cell or head and neck cancer.

Study-level results: Partial responders dosed at 0.1-3.0 mg/kg displayed clonal expansion ranking among the lowest.

The assay was immunoSEQ multiplex PCR, and TCRdb's table has in-frame clones only and misses some. The table includes tens of thousands of clones, approximately 90% detected once. Excluded were patients having autoimmune disease history or systemic immunosuppression. This specimen was CD4+ or CD8+ T cells sorted from blood, taken in a trial of the OX40 agonist ivuxolimab. The TCR was taken from an adult with an advanced solid tumor such as melanoma, head and neck, liver or kidney cancer.

CDR3 nucleotide sequence: TGTGCCAGTAGGAGCGGTGGTAGCTATGGCTACACCTTC. The encoded protein is CASRSGGSYGYTF. The rearrangement links TRBV27 to TRBJ1-2; D is uncertain. V was clipped by 9 bases and J by 4 bases, with 15 bases between them. CDR3 length: 13 amino acids. In germline, CDR1 is MNHEY, CDR2 SMNVEV (reference sequence).